This TCR beta chain comes out of a study of Tregs in tolerant kidney transplant recipients (dated by TCRdb to the late 2010s). Background on the whole study: Related donors were used in the transplants with nonmyeloablative bone marrow transplantation, and mixed chimerism was transient in the human trials. The study used TCRbeta sequencing to identify donor-specific regulatory T cells before combined kidney and bone marrow transplantation, then tracked those cells after transplant.

Overall study results and their limits: Because the PCR primers were changed over time for some patients, nucleotide-level comparison could not be performed across the samples from those patients. The most biologically relevant and donor-specific TCRbeta repertoire appeared to be identified by expanding Tregs with activated donor B cells. Although technical replication error seemed to be minimal, the question of biological reproducibility was not addressed directly. Because the study included only a small number of patients, the results must be confirmed in larger populations and under other immunosuppression protocols. Donor-specific Treg expansion exceeded global Treg expansion in tolerant patients, suggesting antigen-driven rather than nonspecific expansion.

V drops 1 base and J drops 0 bases, leaving 10 bases in between. The germline V gene yields LGHNA for CDR1 and YNFKEQ for CDR2. There are 16 amino acids in the CDR3, from cysteine to phenylalanine inclusive. Only the CDR3 DNA is retained, 48 bases long and in frame from the first base. About this clone: Its cognate antigen has yet to be identified. The input lacks base qualities; no much larger clone sits a single base away.

For TCRbeta CDR3 sequencing, genomic DNA from the sorted cells was extracted using the QIAGEN DNeasy Blood and Tissue Kit. High-throughput TCRbeta CDR3 sequencing, including PCR amplification with bias correction and internal controls, was performed commercially through immunoSEQ. Per the authors' processing: Unique productive TCRbeta sequences were defined by CDR3 nucleotide sequence where primers matched, otherwise by CDR3 amino acid sequence with Vbeta and Jbeta genes. As a correction for sorting error, sequences shared between sorted populations at a frequency ratio of 2:1 or less were discarded, and the remaining shared sequences were assigned to the higher population. Sequences were defined as donor-reactive when expanded at least 5-fold in CFSE-low cells versus unstimulated cells and present at a frequency of at least 0.01% in CFSE-low cells. Repertoire divergence was quantified by Jensen-Shannon divergence using the top 100 TCRbeta sequences ranked by frequency. For samples with multiple sequencing runs, sorting error was corrected separately for each run before the runs were pooled. TCRdb holds this immuneACCESS table with in-frame rearrangements only. Some clones are missing; in checked studies, unresolved V genes explain under half, and the rest has no known cause. V and J calls and clone size come straight from that table; D and trimming were deduced from the DNA. In all, the sample holds about 94,000 clones, and 80% to 95% of those were seen once. The leading ten clones occupy 0.46% of the sample.

The time point tag for this specimen amounts to: blood sample drawn before combined kidney and bone marrow transplant. Unstimulated Tregs (CD4+CD25+CD127-), CD4+ non-Tregs (CD4+CD25-), CD4 and CD8 cells were FACS-sorted from thawed PBMCs. The patients were several recipients of combined kidney and bone marrow transplants from the ITN036ST trial, and samples were available only for these trial subjects. Healthy control blood was processed by Ficoll density gradient to PBMCs and cryopreserved; patient PBMCs were collected before and after transplant. The TCR was taken from a human donor who received a combined kidney and bone marrow transplant. The specimen comprised CD4+ T cells from blood, sampled before the transplant. This chain joins TRBV4-2 to TRBJ2-1; TRBD2 might be the D gene, on 5 matching bases. The DNA sequence is TGTGCCAGCAGCCAAGTTCCGGGGAGCTCCTACAATGAGCAGTTCTTC. This yields the protein CASSQVPGSSYNEQFF.